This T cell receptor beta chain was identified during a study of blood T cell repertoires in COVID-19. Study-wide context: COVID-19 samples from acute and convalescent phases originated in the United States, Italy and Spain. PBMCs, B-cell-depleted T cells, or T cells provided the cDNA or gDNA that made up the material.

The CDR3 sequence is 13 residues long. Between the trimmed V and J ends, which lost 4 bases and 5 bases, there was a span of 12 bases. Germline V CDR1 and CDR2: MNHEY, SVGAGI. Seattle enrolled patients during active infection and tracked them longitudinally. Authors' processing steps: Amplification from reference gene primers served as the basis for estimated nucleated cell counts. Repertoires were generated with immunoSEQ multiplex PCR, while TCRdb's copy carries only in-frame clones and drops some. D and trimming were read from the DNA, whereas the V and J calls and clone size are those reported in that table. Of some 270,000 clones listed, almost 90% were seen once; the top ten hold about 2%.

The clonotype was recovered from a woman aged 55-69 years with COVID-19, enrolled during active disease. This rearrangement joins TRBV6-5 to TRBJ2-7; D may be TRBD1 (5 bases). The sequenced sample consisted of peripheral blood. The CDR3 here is CASSSSDSDEQYF. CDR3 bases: TGTGCCAGCAGTTCTTCCGACAGCGACGAGCAGTACTTC.